This TCR beta chain derives from a study of cytomegalovirus exposure and HLA in healthy donors. Overall study results and limits: A later analysis reportedly identified an Asian-associated ancestry cluster as carrying fewer N-insertions than the approximately 710-donor mean. Presence/absence analyses took donor sequencing depth as roughly uniform. Immune exposure information comprised only CMV serostatus.

As for this clone: As yet, its antigen is unknown.

The CDR3 is 14 residues long. Germline V gene sequence: CDR1 SGHTA, CDR2 FQGTGA. V gave up 6 bases and J gave up 6 bases; unmatched junction bases: 6. The PCR contained 60 Vbeta and 13 Jbeta primers. The data were produced by immunoSEQ multiplex PCR, yet TCRdb's version contains in-frame clones alone and is incomplete. The sample includes over 45,000 clones. Sequencing used PBMCs. The chain carries TRBV7-3 and TRBJ2-1; 9 bases are shared with TRBD2. The TCR was taken from a woman in her late teens or twenties in good health and CMV-seronegative. CDR3 in amino acids: CASRSAGGSNEQFF. CDR3 nucleotide sequence: TGTGCCAGCAGGTCAGCGGGAGGAAGCAATGAGCAGTTCTTC.